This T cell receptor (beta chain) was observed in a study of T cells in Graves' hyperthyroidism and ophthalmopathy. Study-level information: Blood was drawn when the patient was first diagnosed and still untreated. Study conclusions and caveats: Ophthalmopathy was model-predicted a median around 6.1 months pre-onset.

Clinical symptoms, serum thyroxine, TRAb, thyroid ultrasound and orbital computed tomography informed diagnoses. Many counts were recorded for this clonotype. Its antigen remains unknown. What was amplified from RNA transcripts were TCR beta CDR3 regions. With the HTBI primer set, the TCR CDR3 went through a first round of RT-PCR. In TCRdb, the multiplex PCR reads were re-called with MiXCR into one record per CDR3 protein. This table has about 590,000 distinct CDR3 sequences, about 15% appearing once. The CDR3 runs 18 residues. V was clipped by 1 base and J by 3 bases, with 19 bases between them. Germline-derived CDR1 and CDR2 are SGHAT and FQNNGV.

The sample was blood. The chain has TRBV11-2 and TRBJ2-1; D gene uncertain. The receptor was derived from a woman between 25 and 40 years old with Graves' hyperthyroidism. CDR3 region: CASSLGGDTFGVYNEQFF. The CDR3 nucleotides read TGTGCCAGCAGCTTAGGAGGCGACACCTTTGGGGTCTACAATGAGCAGTTCTTC.